The 2 T cell receptor beta chains below were found in one sample sequenced in a study of tumor-infiltrating lymphocytes in primary liver carcinoma. Unsorted whole blood supplied the blood RNA, and germline DNA was isolated too. A primer in the constant region served to generate TCR beta cDNA from approximately 500 ng of total RNA. Three nested multiplex PCR rounds, a slightly modified ARM-PCR method, built the TCR beta libraries. TRBV1-TRBV30 forward primers paired with a C-beta reverse primer drove the first two PCR rounds, roughly 10 cycles each. TCRdb reprocessed the multiplex PCR reads via MiXCR and lists one record per CDR3 protein. Of about 350,000 distinct CDR3 sequences in the sample, approximately 65% were seen once. The sample comprised peripheral blood. These receptors were taken from a man aged 35-49 years with primary liver carcinoma and hepatitis B virus infection.

Details on this clonotype: Likely a read error: the CDR3 ends without its conserved phenylalanine or tryptophan. Because the CDR3's place on the DNA is in doubt, the DNA is left out and the CDR3 is given as listed by TCRdb. This chain connects TRBV29-1 to TRBJ1-2; the D call of TRBD1 is as the table states it, not checked on the DNA. The CDR3 is 13 residues long, counting both termini. Germline loops: CDR1 SQVTM, CDR2 ANQGSEA. CDR3 protein: CSVEDRRGSGYAL.

J is TRBJ2-1 and V is TRBV2, with TRBD1 identical over 7 bases. The CDR3 length is 12 residues. Germline V lookup: CDR1 SNHLY, CDR2 FYNNEI. V lost 3 bases and J lost 10; bases outside the gene matches: 3. The CDR3 reads CASSDGQDEQFF. The DNA of the CDR3 is TGTGCCAGCAGTGACGGACAGGACGAGCAGTTCTTC. Together with reference TRBV2 and TRBJ2-1, the CDR3 gives the full variable domain: EPEVTQTPSHQVTQMGQEVILRCVPISNHLYFYWYRQILGQKVEFLVSFYNNEISEKSEIFDDQFSVERPDGSNFTLKIRSTKLEDSAMYFCASSDGQDEQFFGPGTRLTVL.